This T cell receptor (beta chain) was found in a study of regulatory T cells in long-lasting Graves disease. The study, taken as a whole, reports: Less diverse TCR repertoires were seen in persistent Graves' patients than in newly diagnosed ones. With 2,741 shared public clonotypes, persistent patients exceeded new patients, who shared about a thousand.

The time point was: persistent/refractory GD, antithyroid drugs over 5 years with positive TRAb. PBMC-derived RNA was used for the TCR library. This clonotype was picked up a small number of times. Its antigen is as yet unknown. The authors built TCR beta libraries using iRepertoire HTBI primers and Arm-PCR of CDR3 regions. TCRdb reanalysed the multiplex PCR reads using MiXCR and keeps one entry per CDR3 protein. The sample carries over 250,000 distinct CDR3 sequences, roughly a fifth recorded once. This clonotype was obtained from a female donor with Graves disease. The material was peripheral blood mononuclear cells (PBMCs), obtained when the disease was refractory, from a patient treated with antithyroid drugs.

The DNA for the CDR3 is TGTGCCAGCTCACCAATGGACAGTGGGGCCAACGTCCTGACTTTC. It yields the protein CASSPMDSGANVLTF. This rearrangement joins TRBV18 to TRBJ2-6, with D perhaps matching TRBD1 (6 bases). The CDR3 extends over 15 amino acids. CDR1 KGHSH and CDR2 LQKENI come from the germline V gene. Trimming stripped 2 bases from V and 3 bases from J, with 8 bases between.